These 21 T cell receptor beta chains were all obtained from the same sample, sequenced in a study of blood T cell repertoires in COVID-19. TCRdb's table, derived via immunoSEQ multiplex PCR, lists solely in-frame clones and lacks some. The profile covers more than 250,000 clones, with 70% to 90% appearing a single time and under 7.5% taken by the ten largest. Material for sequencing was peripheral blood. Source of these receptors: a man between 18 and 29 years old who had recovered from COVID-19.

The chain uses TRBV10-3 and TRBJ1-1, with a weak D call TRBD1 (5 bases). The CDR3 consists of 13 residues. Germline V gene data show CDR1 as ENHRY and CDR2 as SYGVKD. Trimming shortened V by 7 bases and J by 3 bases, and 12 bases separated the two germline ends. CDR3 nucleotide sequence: TGTGCCATCAATACAGGAACCTACACTGAAGCTTTCTTT. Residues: CAINTGTYTEAFF.

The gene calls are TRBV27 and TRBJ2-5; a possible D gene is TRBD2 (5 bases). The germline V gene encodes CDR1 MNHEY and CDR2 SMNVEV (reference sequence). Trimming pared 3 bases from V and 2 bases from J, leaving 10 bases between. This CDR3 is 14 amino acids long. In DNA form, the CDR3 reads TGTGCCAGCAGTTTTCTAGGGAGACAAGAGACCCAGTACTTC. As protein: CASSFLGRQETQYF.

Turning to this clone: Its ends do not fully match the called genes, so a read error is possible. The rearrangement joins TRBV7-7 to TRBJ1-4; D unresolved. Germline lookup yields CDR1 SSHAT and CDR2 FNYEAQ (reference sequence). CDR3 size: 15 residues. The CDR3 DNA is TGTGCTAGCAGCCAAGTTGGGAGCGGGGTTGAAAAACTGTTTTTT. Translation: CASSQVGSGVEKLFF.

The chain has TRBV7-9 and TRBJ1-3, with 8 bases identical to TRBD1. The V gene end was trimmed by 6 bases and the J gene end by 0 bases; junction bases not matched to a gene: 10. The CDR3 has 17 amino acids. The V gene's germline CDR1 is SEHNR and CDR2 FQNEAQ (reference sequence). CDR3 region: CASRPGQGIFSGNTIYF. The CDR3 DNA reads TGTGCCAGCAGACCTGGACAGGGCATCTTCTCTGGAAACACCATATATTTT.

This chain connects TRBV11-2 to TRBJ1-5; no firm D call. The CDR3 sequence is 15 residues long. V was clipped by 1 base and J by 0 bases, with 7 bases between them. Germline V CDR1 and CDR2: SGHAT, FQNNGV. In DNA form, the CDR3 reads TGTGCCAGCAGCTTAGGACATTATAGCAATCAGCCCCAGCATTTT. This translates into CASSLGHYSNQPQHF. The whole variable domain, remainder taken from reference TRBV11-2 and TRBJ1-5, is EAGVAQSPRYKIIEKRQSVAFWCNPISGHATLYWYQQILGQGPKLLIQFQNNGVVDDSQLPKDRFSAERLKGVDSTLKIQPAKLEDSAVYLCASSLGHYSNQPQHFGDGTRLSIL.

Here the CDR3 reads CASSLWTGRSGANVLTF. In nucleotides, the CDR3 is TGTGCCAGCAGCCTTTGGACAGGGCGCTCTGGGGCCAACGTCCTGACTTTC. The chain carries TRBV6-2 or TRBV6-3 and TRBJ2-6, with 8 nucleotides matching TRBD1. This CDR3 has 17 amino acids. Germline V gene sequence: CDR1 MNHEY, CDR2 SVGEGT. The J segment lost 0 bases and the V segment lost 6 bases, leaving 7 bases of the junction unmatched.

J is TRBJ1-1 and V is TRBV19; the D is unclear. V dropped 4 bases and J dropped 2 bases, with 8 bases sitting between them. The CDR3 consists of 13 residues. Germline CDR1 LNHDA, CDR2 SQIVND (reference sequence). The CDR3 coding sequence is TGTGCCAGTAGTAGAGCATACAACACTGAAGCTTTCTTT. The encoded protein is CASSRAYNTEAFF. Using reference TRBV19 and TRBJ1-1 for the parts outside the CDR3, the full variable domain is DGGITQSPKYLFRKEGQNVTLSCEQNLNHDAMYWYRQDPGQGLRLIYYSQIVNDFQKGDIAEGYSVSREKKESFPLTVTSAQKNPTAFYLCASSRAYNTEAFFGQGTRLTVV.

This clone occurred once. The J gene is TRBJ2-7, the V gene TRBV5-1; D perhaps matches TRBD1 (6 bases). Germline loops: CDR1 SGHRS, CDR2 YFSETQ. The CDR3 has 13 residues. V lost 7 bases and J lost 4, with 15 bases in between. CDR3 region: CASGVTGTYEQYF. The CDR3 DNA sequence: TGCGCCAGCGGAGTCACAGGGACATACGAGCAGTACTTC.

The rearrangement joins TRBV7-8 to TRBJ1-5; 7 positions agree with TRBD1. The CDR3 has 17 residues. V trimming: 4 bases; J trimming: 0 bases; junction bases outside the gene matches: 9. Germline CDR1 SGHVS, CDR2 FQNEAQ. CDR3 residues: CASSSSLDRYSNQPQHF. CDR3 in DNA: TGTGCCAGCAGCTCCTCCTTGGACAGGTATAGCAATCAGCCCCAGCATTTT. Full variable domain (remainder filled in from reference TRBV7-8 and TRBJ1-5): GAGVSQSPRYKVAKRGQDVALRCDPISGHVSLFWYQQALGQGPEFLTYFQNEAQLDKSGLPSDRFFAERPEGSVSTLKIQRTQQEDSAVYLCASSSSLDRYSNQPQHFGDGTRLSIL.

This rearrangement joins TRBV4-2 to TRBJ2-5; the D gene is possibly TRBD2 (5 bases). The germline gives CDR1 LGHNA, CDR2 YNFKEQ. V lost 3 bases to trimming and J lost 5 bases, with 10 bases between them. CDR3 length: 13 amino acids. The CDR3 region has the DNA TGTGCCAGCAGCCAGTCTAGCCATGAGACCCAGTACTTC. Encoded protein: CASSQSSHETQYF.

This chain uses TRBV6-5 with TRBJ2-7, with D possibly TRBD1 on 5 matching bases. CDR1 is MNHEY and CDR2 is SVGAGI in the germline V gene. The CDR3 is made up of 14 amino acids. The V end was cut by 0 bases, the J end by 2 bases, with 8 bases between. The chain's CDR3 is CASSYSGPTYEQYF. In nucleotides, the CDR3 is TGTGCCAGCAGTTACTCGGGGCCAACCTACGAGCAGTACTTC.

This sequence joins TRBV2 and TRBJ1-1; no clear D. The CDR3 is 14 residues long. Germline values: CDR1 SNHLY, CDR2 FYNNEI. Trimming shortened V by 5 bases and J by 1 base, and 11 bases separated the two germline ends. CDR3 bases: TGTGCCAGCAGTCCCCGTGCGGCGAACACTGAAGCTTTCTTT. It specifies CASSPRAANTEAFF.

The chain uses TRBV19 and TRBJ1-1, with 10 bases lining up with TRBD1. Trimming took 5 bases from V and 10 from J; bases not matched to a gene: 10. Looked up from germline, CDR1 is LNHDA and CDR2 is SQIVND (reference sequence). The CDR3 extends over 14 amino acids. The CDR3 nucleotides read TGTGCCAGTAGTCCCTGGGACAGGGGAGAAGGAGCTTTCTTT. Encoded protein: CASSPWDRGEGAFF. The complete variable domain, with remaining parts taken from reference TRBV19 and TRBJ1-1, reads DGGITQSPKYLFRKEGQNVTLSCEQNLNHDAMYWYRQDPGQGLRLIYYSQIVNDFQKGDIAEGYSVSREKKESFPLTVTSAQKNPTAFYLCASSPWDRGEGAFFGQGTRLTVV.

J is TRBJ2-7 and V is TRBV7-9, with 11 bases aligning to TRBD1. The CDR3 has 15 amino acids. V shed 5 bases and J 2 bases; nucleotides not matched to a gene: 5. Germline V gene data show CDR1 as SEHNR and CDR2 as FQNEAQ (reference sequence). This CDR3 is CASSRGQGVPYEQYF. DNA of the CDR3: TGTGCCAGCAGCCGGGGACAGGGGGTTCCCTACGAGCAGTACTTC.

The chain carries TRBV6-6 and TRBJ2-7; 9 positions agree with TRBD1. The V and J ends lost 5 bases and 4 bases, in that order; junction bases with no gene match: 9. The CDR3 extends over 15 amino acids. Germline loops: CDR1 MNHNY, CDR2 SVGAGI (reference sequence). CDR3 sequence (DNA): TGTGCCAGCAGTCCCTCTGGACAGGGGTGGTACGAGCAGTACTTC. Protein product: CASSPSGQGWYEQYF.

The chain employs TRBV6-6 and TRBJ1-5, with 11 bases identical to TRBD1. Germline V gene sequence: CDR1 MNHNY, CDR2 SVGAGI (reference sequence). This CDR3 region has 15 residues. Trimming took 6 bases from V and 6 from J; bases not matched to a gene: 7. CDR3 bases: TGTGCCAGCAGATCTGGGACAGGGGGAGCTCAGCCCCAGCATTTT. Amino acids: CASRSGTGGAQPQHF.

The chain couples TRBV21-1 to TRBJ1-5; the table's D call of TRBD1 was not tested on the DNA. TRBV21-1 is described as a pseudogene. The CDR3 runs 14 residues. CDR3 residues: CASSKSNQEQPQHF. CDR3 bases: TGTGCCAGCAGCAAGAGCAACCAGGAACAGCCCCAGCATTTT.

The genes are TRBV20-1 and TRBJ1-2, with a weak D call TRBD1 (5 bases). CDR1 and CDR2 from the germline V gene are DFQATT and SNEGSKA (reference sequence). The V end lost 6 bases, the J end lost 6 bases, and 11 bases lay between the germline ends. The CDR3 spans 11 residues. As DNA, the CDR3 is TGCAGTGCACCGGACAACGATGGCTACACCTTC. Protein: CSAPDNDGYTF.

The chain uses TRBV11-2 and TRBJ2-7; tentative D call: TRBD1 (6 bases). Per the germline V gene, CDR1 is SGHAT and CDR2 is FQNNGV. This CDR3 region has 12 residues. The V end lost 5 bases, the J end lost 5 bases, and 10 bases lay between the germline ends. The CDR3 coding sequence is TGTGCCAGCAGCCCTACAGGGAACGAGCAGTACTTC. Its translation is CASSPTGNEQYF. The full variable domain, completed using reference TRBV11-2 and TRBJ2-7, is EAGVAQSPRYKIIEKRQSVAFWCNPISGHATLYWYQQILGQGPKLLIQFQNNGVVDDSQLPKDRFSAERLKGVDSTLKIQPAKLEDSAVYLCASSPTGNEQYFGPGTRLTVT.

Here the CDR3 reads CASSSGGASYEQYF. CDR3 in DNA: TGTGCCAGTAGTTCAGGGGGCGCGTCCTACGAGCAGTACTTC. The chain employs TRBV19 and TRBJ2-7; 8 nucleotides agree with TRBD1. The CDR3 is made up of 14 amino acids. Germline loops: CDR1 LNHDA, CDR2 SQIVND (reference sequence). After removal of 5 bases from V and 1 base from J, the junction contained 4 bases not matched to a gene.

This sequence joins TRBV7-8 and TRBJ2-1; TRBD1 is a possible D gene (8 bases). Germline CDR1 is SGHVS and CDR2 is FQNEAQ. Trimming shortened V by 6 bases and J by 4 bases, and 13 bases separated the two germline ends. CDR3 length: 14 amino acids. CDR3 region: CASRQGGSYNEQFF. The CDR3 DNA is TGTGCCAGCAGACAGGGGGGGTCTTACAATGAGCAGTTCTTC.